This TCR beta chain is from a study of blood T cell repertoires in COVID-19. Sequencing used immunoSEQ multiplex PCR; TCRdb keeps in-frame clones, though not all of them. The repertoire holds over 250,000 clones, with approximately 86% as singletons. CDR3 size: 13 residues. CDR1 and CDR2 from the germline V gene are MRHNA and SNTAGT. Trimming pared 4 bases from V and 3 bases from J, leaving 7 bases between. This sequence was found in a woman aged 70-85 years with COVID-19, enrolled during active disease. Sequencing was performed on peripheral blood. The chain couples TRBV6-4 to TRBJ2-1; D call uncertain. The CDR3 sequence: CASSATNYNEQFF. The CDR3, as DNA: TGTGCCAGCAGTGCAACAAACTACAATGAGCAGTTCTTC.